This is a list of T cell receptor beta chains from one sample in a study of blood T cell repertoires in COVID-19. Libraries were prepared by immunoSEQ multiplex PCR; TCRdb keeps only in-frame clonotypes and omits some of them. Seen here are hundreds of thousands of clones, around 90% observed once, and the top ten hold roughly a tenth. The sample taken for sequencing was peripheral blood. The receptors were sampled from a woman in her 70s with COVID-19, enrolled during active disease. CDR3s include the opening cysteine and the closing phenylalanine or tryptophan. The order of the fields is J gene, V gene, D gene, CDR3 protein. The D gene is left open where the match is weak.

TRBJ1-4	TRBV28	TRBD1	CASSFLGQGDEKLFF
TRBJ1-5	TRBV9	NA	CASSVVETQHF
TRBJ2-3	TRBV5-1	NA	CASSLTGRSTDTQYF
TRBJ2-1	TRBV24-1	TRBD2	CATSDRAGTSAYNEQFF
TRBJ2-3	TRBV18	TRBD2	CASSPRREGQGVTDTQYF
TRBJ1-1	TRBV3-1/TRBV3-2	NA	CASSQGWRGNTEAFF
TRBJ1-5	TRBV5-1	NA	CASSFQGLDQPQHF
TRBJ2-1	TRBV3-1/TRBV3-2	NA	CASSRSLGIYNEQFF
TRBJ1-1	TRBV18	NA	CASSPAGRGTEAFF
TRBJ1-1	TRBV30	TRBD1	CAWIGGGITEAFF
TRBJ2-3	TRBV7-9	TRBD2	CASSLARLAGDTQYF
TRBJ1-1	TRBV5-4	TRBD1	CASSLKAGGAGNTEAFF
TRBJ2-7	TRBV18	NA	CASSPMDLLSYEQYF
TRBJ2-3	TRBV5-4	TRBD2	CASSLAQRGSTDTQYF
TRBJ1-2	TRBV30	NA	CAWRGEISNYGYTF
TRBJ2-1	TRBV10-3	NA	CAISDSRDAAKNEQFF
TRBJ1-5	TRBV6-5	NA	CASSSFGGSSNQPQHF
TRBJ2-5	TRBV29-1	NA	CSVVYAGSFQETQYF
TRBJ1-2	TRBV4-3	NA	CASSQDYSRGYYGYTF